This T cell receptor (beta chain) is from a study of identical twins. Unique molecular identifiers were in the cDNA, with template-switch universal primer binding. TCRdb reprocessed the 5' RACE reads with MiXCR, giving one entry per CDR3 protein. The profile covers 570,000 or so distinct CDR3 sequences, with around 9.6% appearing a single time and under 3.5% taken by the ten largest. Deletions cut 7 bases from V and 9 bases from J, with 13 bases between. Germline loops: CDR1 ENHRY, CDR2 SYGVKD. The CDR3 consists of 13 residues. These sequences were also reported in another study, on yellow fever vaccine responses in identical twins.

Specimen: PBMCs. The gene calls are TRBV10-3 and TRBJ1-6; D not resolved. The receptor was isolated from a woman aged 18-30 years in good health. Written as DNA, the CDR3 is TGTGCCATCAATCAGCCGCCCGGTTCACCCCTCCACTTT. This encodes CAINQPPGSPLHF.